These T cell receptor beta chains were read from a single sample in a study of human T cells and chemical hapten exposure. TCRdb reprocessed the RACE reads via MiXCR and lists one record per CDR3 protein. The repertoire holds some 110,000 distinct CDR3 sequences, nearly 35% seen once, with about 2.7% in the top ten. The source was whole blood, collected in connection with sensitization to the hapten diphenylcyclopropenone (DPC). These receptors came from a man aged 35 to 55 with alopecia areata. Some clones in this sample may be carry-over from other donors' samples. The CDR3 runs from the conserved cysteine through the conserved F or W. Each record gives: D gene, J gene, clone size, V gene, CDR3 DNA, CDR3 protein. The D gene is left open where the match is weak. Size is omitted from some rows. Given values are once, few, many or a class for expanded clones.

d_call: -; j_call: TRBJ2-3; clone_size: -; v_call: TRBV25-1; cdr3_nt: TGTGCCAGCAGTGATGGGCCTAAACAGAATTTT; cdr3_aa: CASSDGPKQNF
d_call: TRBD2; j_call: TRBJ2-7; clone_size: -; v_call: TRBV7-2; cdr3_nt: TGTGCCAGCAGCTTAGGTAGCGGGAGTAGGGAGTACTTC; cdr3_aa: CASSLGSGSREYF
d_call: TRBD1; j_call: TRBJ2-1; clone_size: few; v_call: TRBV7-9; cdr3_nt: TGTGCCAGCAGCGAGATTGGACAGGGGGATGACAATGAGCAGTTCTTC; cdr3_aa: CASSEIGQGDDNEQFF
d_call: -; j_call: TRBJ2-3; clone_size: -; v_call: TRBV7-3; cdr3_nt: TGTGCCAGCAGCGCGGGACTTTCTAGCACAGATACGCAGTATTTT; cdr3_aa: CASSAGLSSTDTQYF
d_call: TRBD1; j_call: TRBJ1-6; clone_size: -; v_call: TRBV12-3/TRBV12-4; cdr3_nt: TGTGCCAGCAGTGATATCCGGAGACAGGGGAATTCACCCCTCCACTTT; cdr3_aa: CASSDIRRQGNSPLHF
d_call: -; j_call: TRBJ1-4; clone_size: -; v_call: TRBV20-1; cdr3_nt: TGCAGTGCTCTCCCCGGCAGGGCGAGTGAAAAACTGTTTTTT; cdr3_aa: CSALPGRASEKLFF
d_call: -; j_call: TRBJ2-3; clone_size: -; v_call: TRBV9; cdr3_nt: TGTGCCAGCAGCGTAGCGGGACCCTCTTTAGATACGCAGTATTTT; cdr3_aa: CASSVAGPSLDTQYF
d_call: -; j_call: TRBJ2-3; clone_size: few; v_call: TRBV7-9; cdr3_nt: TGTGCCAGCAGCTTTAGTGCGATCACAGATACGCAGTATTTT; cdr3_aa: CASSFSAITDTQYF
d_call: TRBD1; j_call: TRBJ2-3; clone_size: few; v_call: TRBV2; cdr3_nt: TGTGCCAGCGCCGACAGGGGGCCCCCTGATACGCAGTATTTT; cdr3_aa: CASADRGPPDTQYF
d_call: -; j_call: TRBJ1-6; clone_size: few; v_call: TRBV4-3; cdr3_nt: TGCGCCAGCAGCCTCCGATGGGGGACACCCAATTCACCCCTCCACTTT; cdr3_aa: CASSLRWGTPNSPLHF